Below, 4 T cell receptor beta chains from the same sample are listed, as sequenced in a study of Ad26.COV2.S vaccination and SARS-CoV-2 variants (dated by TCRdb to about 2021). The intended sense of this specimen's treatment or condition label: around 19 received Ad26.COV2.S at low or high dose, single or two shots; about 5 received placebo; per-sample allocation not given. Repertoires of vaccine and placebo recipients were sequenced from samples collected on day 63 after the first injection. Libraries were built with the immunoSEQ multiplex PCR assay. Here the immuneACCESS table is served through TCRdb, limited to in-frame sequences with V and J called. Missing clones are a known gap in these copies; in checked studies unresolved V genes cover under half, and the rest lacks a known reason. The sample table lists hundreds of thousands of clones, around 92% of them with a count of one. Of the sample, about 1.7% is held by the ten largest clones.

The specimen was peripheral blood, collected in a trial of Ad26.COV2.S vaccine versus placebo. The source of these receptors is a person aged 18-65 years who received the Ad26.COV2.S COVID-19 vaccine or a placebo.

This clone was recorded a few times. The chain has TRBV5-8 and TRBJ2-3; D gene ambiguous. With 5 bases removed from V and 1 base from J, the gap between germline ends came to 11 bases. The germline V gene encodes CDR1 SGHTS and CDR2 YDEGEE. The CDR3 runs to 14 residues. CDR3 bases: TGTGCCAGCAGTCCCGAGTGGGGCACAGATACGCAGTATTTT. This sequence encodes CASSPEWGTDTQYF.

The chain couples TRBV7-2 to TRBJ2-2; D tentatively reads TRBD1 or TRBD2 (6 bases each). V dropped 1 base and J dropped 5 bases, with 17 bases sitting between them. This CDR3 is built from 17 residues. Germline lookup yields CDR1 SGHTA and CDR2 FQGNSA. The CDR3 DNA sequence: TGTGCCAGCAGCTTAGAGGGGGGAACAGGGTCGACCGGGGAGCTGTTTTTT. Its translation: CASSLEGGTGSTGELFF.

This clone has more than one count but fewer than ten. J is TRBJ1-2 and V is TRBV11-2; no clear D gene. Germline-derived CDR1 and CDR2 are SGHAT and FQNNGV. CDR3 length: 17 residues. V was pared by 5 bases and J by 0 bases, with 19 bases between. In nucleotides, the CDR3 is TGTGCCAGCAGCCCCGACCTTACAAGGAGACCTAACTATGGCTACACCTTC. Its protein product is CASSPDLTRRPNYGYTF. The entire variable domain, with the rest obtained from reference TRBV11-2 and TRBJ1-2, is as follows: EAGVAQSPRYKIIEKRQSVAFWCNPISGHATLYWYQQILGQGPKLLIQFQNNGVVDDSQLPKDRFSAERLKGVDSTLKIQPAKLEDSAVYLCASSPDLTRRPNYGYTFGSGTRLTVV.

The chain is built from TRBV28 and TRBJ1-1, with D unresolved. V was trimmed by 7 bases and J by 4 bases, leaving 10 bases between them. Looked up from germline, CDR1 is MDHEN and CDR2 is SYDVKM. The CDR3 has 12 residues. CDR3 sequence reads: CASIYSGTEAFF. CDR3 nucleotide sequence: TGTGCCAGCATCTACAGTGGCACTGAAGCTTTCTTT.